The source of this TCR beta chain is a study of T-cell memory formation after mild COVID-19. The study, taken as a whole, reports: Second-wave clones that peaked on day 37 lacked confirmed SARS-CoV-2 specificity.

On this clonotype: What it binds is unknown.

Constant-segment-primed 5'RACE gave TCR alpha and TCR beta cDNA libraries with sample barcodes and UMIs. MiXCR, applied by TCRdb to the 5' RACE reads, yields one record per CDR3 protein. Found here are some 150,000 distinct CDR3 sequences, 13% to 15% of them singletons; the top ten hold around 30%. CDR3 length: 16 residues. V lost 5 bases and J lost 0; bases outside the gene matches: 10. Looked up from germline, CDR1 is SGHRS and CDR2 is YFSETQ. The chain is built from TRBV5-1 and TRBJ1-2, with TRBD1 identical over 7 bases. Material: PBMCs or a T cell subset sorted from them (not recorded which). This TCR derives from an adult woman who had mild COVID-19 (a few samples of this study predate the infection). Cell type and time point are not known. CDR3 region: CASSFKTGASNYGYTF. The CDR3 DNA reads TGCGCCAGCAGTTTTAAAACAGGGGCTTCTAACTATGGCTACACCTTC.